This TCR beta chain was obtained from a study of blood T cells in healthy people across ages. J was trimmed by 4 bases and V by 3 bases; bases with no gene match: 2. The CDR3 is 12 amino acids. The germline gives CDR1 SQVTM, CDR2 ANQGSEA. This clonotype was counted many times. The authors drew around 9.3 milliliters of peripheral blood from each donor. Total RNA was isolated from each sample in quantities of at least 5 micrograms. The second PCR ran about 6 to 12 cycles with a sample-barcoded 5' primer and J-beta primers. Via MiXCR, TCRdb re-called the 5' RACE reads, giving one row per CDR3 protein. The sample has about 1.1 million distinct CDR3 sequences, more than 30% seen once.

Sequenced sample: blood. This chain joins TRBV29-1 and TRBJ1-2, with 7 bases identical to TRBD1. The origin of this receptor is a young man in good health. In DNA form, the CDR3 reads TGCAGCGTTGATGGGACAGTCTATGGCTACACCTTC. Amino acids: CSVDGTVYGYTF.